This T cell receptor (beta chain) was obtained from a study of OX40 agonist ivuxolimab in advanced cancers. About the study as a whole: Ivuxolimab was a fully human IgG2 agonistic monoclonal antibody targeting the costimulatory receptor OX40 (CD134). Intravenous ivuxolimab was administered to patients every 2 weeks at six dose levels: 0.01, 0.1, 0.3, 1.5, 3 and 10 mg/kg. Of the roughly 54 patients in dose escalation, about 20 had hepatocellular carcinoma, some 15 had melanoma, 9 had renal cell carcinoma and 9 had head and neck cancer. In the dose-escalation cohort, around four fifths of patients were male, and the mean age was 60 years with a range of roughly 20 to 85. Prior anti-PD-1, anti-PD-L1 or anti-CTLA-4 therapy was permitted, and 30% to 45% of dose-escalation patients had received checkpoint inhibitors. Three dose-escalation patients achieved partial responses, one with hepatocellular carcinoma and two with cutaneous melanoma. Peripheral TCRbeta sequencing was intended to test whether TCR sequence diversity was altered and clonal T-cell expansion was caused by ivuxolimab. The monotherapy dose-escalation portion (N of about 50 patients) of the phase I ivuxolimab trial is reported in the paper. Findings and caveats that apply to the study as a whole: Low levels of normalized T-cell clonal expansion were also shown by some nonresponding patients. At doses of 0.1 to 3.0 mg/kg, clonal expansion of both CD4+ and CD8+ T cells in blood was seen between baseline and week 6. Partial responders in the 0.1-3.0 mg/kg groups had among the lowest normalized peripheral clonal expansion, especially among CD8+ T cells. Antigen specificity was not determined for the clonally expanded peripheral T cells. After ivuxolimab, CD8+ T cells had more expanded clones than CD4+ T cells on average.

Patients with a history of autoimmune disease or receiving systemic immunosuppression were excluded from the trial. Peripheral blood for TCR sequencing was collected from all dose cohorts at baseline, on cycle 4 day 1, and on cycle 7 day 1. Samples were obtained from an open-label, multicenter, first-in-human phase I dose-escalation trial of ivuxolimab. Adults with locally advanced or metastatic head and neck squamous cell, hepatocellular, melanoma or renal cell carcinoma were enrolled in the trial. Before TCR sequencing, CD4+ T cells and CD8+ T cells from peripheral blood were sorted into separate populations. For sequencing of the TCRbeta CDR3 region, genomic DNA was extracted from the sorted cells. TCRbeta CDR3 regions were sequenced using the immunoSEQ Assay. TCRdb re-hosts the immuneACCESS table, in-frame sequences only. Its copies lack some clones; in the studies checked, an unresolved V gene accounts for under half of them, and the cause for the rest is not known. This sample gives about 90,000 clones in total; roughly 89% of them show up just once. The top ten hold under 2% of the sample.

Its CDR3 holds 15 amino acids, cysteine through phenylalanine. Of the read, only the CDR3 DNA is kept; its 45 bases are in frame from base 1. V sheds 0 bases and J sheds 3 bases, leaving 10 bases between their ends. From a lookup of the germline V gene, CDR1 and CDR2 are SGDLS and YYNGEE. This clone was counted a single time. Its antigen is still unknown. No much larger clone is present one base from it, and per-base qualities are unavailable. Sequencing was performed on CD4+ or CD8+ T cells sorted from blood, taken in a trial of the OX40 agonist ivuxolimab. The V and J genes are TRBV9 and TRBJ2-1, with no confident D gene call. The receptor was isolated from an adult with an advanced solid tumor such as melanoma, head and neck, liver or kidney cancer. The DNA reads as follows: TGTGCCAGCAGCGTAGTCGACGGGTACTACAATGAGCAGTTCTTC. Its protein is CASSVVDGYYNEQFF.